This TCR beta chain was recorded in a study of blood T cell repertoires in COVID-19. CDR3 length equals 13 residues. The V end was cut by 6 bases, the J end by 4 bases, with 12 bases between. Assay used: immunoSEQ multiplex PCR; TCRdb lists only in-frame clones, some missing. The sample has under 200,000 clones; roughly 84% are singletons. This sequence was found in a young man with active or convalescent COVID-19. The sample comprised peripheral blood. This chain links TRBV12-3 or TRBV12-4 with TRBJ1-2, with D possibly being TRBD1 (6 bases). The CDR3 coding sequence is TGTGCCAGCAGCCTTACAGGGAGCTATGGCTACACCTTC. Translating it yields CASSLTGSYGYTF.